A selection of T cell receptor beta chains follows, all from one sample in a study of human T cells and chemical hapten exposure. TCRdb reanalysed the RACE reads using MiXCR and keeps one entry per CDR3 protein. The sample includes approximately 34,000 distinct CDR3 sequences, more than 6% of them seen just once. This specimen was whole blood, taken in connection with sensitization to the hapten diphenylcyclopropenone (DPC). The receptors shown here come from a woman aged 30 to 39 with alopecia areata. Some clones in this sample may be carry-over from other donors' samples. Both conserved end residues are part of each CDR3. A D gene is named only where the DNA matches it firmly. A clone size is listed for some rows: how often the clone was seen (once, few, many), or a class if it is expanded.

D gene,J gene,CDR3 length,V gene,clone size,CDR3 protein,CDR3 DNA
-,TRBJ1-1,12,TRBV20-1,-,CSATRANTEAFF,TGCAGTGCTACAAGGGCGAACACTGAAGCTTTCTTT
TRBD1,TRBJ2-5,16,TRBV6-2/TRBV6-3,many,CASSKGNPTGQETQYF,TGTGCCAGCAGTAAGGGGAACCCGACAGGGCAAGAGACCCAGTACTTC
-,TRBJ2-1,16,TRBV7-2,-,CASSLGQGADYNEQFF,TGTGCCAGCAGTCTAGGGCAGGGAGCCGACTACAATGAGCAGTTCTTC
TRBD1,TRBJ1-5,15,TRBV7-2,few,CASSLADRVERPQHF,TGTGCCAGCAGCTTAGCAGACAGGGTTGAGCGGCCCCAGCATTTT
-,TRBJ1-5,17,TRBV6-5,few,CASSIPLRGGDNQPQHF,TGTGCCAGCAGTATACCCCTTCGGGGAGGAGACAATCAGCCCCAGCATTTT
TRBD2,TRBJ2-7,17,TRBV12-3/TRBV12-4,-,CASSSPLGAGGRNEQYF,TGTGCCAGCAGTTCACCTCTGGGGGCGGGGGGGCGAAACGAGCAGTACTTC
TRBD2,TRBJ2-1,18,TRBV4-2,few,CASSQDPFGGGARNEQFF,TGTGCCAGCAGCCAAGACCCGTTCGGCGGGGGGGCTAGGAATGAGCAGTTCTTC
-,TRBJ2-1,15,TRBV9,few,CASSNPGLTYNEQFF,TGTGCCAGCAGCAATCCGGGACTCACCTACAATGAGCAGTTCTTC
-,TRBJ2-7,15,TRBV11-2,many,CASSHPGLQPYEQYF,TGTGCCAGCAGCCACCCGGGTCTACAGCCCTACGAGCAGTACTTC
-,TRBJ1-5,15,TRBV20-1,many,CSAKDRQLSNQPQHF,TGCAGTGCTAAGGACAGACAATTAAGCAATCAGCCCCAGCATTTT
-,TRBJ1-5,12,TRBV6-2/TRBV6-3,many,CASRRVGQPQHF,TGTGCCAGCCGGAGGGTAGGGCAGCCCCAGCATTTT
TRBD2,TRBJ2-3,15,TRBV7-8,many,CASSLTSGDPPTQYF,TGTGCCAGCAGCTTAACTAGCGGGGACCCCCCTACGCAGTATTTT
-,TRBJ2-2,14,TRBV28,-,CASRGDHDTGELFF,TGTGCCAGCAGGGGGGACCATGATACCGGGGAGCTGTTTTTT
TRBD1,TRBJ1-2,18,TRBV4-1,many,CASSQRQGLALADYGYTF,TGCGCCAGCAGCCAAAGACAGGGACTGGCTCTCGCGGACTATGGCTACACCTTC
-,TRBJ1-2,14,TRBV12-3/TRBV12-4,-,CASSLRRTIRGYTF,TGTGCCAGCAGCCTAAGGAGGACCATACGGGGCTACACCTTC
-,TRBJ1-1,13,TRBV6-5,few,CASKAAGNTEAFF,TGTGCCAGCAAAGCGGCGGGAAACACTGAAGCTTTCTTT
-,TRBJ1-2,13,TRBV28,few,CASSLTGSYGYTF,TGTGCCAGCAGTCTCACAGGAAGCTATGGCTACACCTTC
-,TRBJ1-4,10,TRBV4-1,many,CASSQEKLFF,TGCGCCAGCAGCCAAGAAAAACTGTTTTTT
-,TRBJ1-1,13,TRBV6-1,few,CASSVNVNTEAFF,TGTGCCAGCAGTGTGAATGTGAACACTGAAGCTTTCTTT
-,TRBJ2-2,17,TRBV19,few,CASSILGGPTNTGELFF,TGTGCCAGTAGTATACTCGGGGGACCTACTAACACCGGGGAGCTGTTTTTT
-,TRBJ2-3,16,TRBV7-9,few,CASSLLPGPSTDTQYF,TGTGCCAGCAGCTTATTGCCGGGGCCGAGCACAGATACGCAGTATTTT
-,TRBJ1-1,13,TRBV7-9,many,CASSLRGNTEAFF,TGTGCCAGCAGCCTAAGAGGGAACACTGAAGCTTTCTTT
-,TRBJ1-5,14,TRBV20-1,many,CSARFPTVNQPQHF,TGCAGTGCTAGATTCCCGACAGTGAATCAGCCCCAGCATTTT
-,TRBJ1-6,18,TRBV9,many,CASSVDGLGSSYNSPLHF,TGTGCCAGCAGCGTAGATGGACTCGGGAGCTCCTATAATTCACCCCTCCACTTT
-,TRBJ2-1,13,TRBV7-7,-,CASSPESVGEQFF,TGTGCTAGCAGCCCCGAGTCGGTGGGTGAGCAGTTCTTC
TRBD1,TRBJ1-5,14,TRBV2,many,CASSTGTGDQPQHF,TGTGCCAGCAGTACCGGGACAGGGGATCAGCCCCAGCATTTT
-,TRBJ2-3,11,TRBV14,-,CASSQVDTQYF,TGTGCCAGCAGCCAGGTAGATACGCAGTATTTT
TRBD2,TRBJ2-2,16,TRBV20-1,many,CSARDMASGDTGELFF,TGCAGTGCTAGAGATATGGCTAGCGGAGATACCGGGGAGCTGTTTTTT
TRBD1,TRBJ1-1,14,TRBV5-1,-,CASSLQGANTEAFF,TGCGCCAGCAGCTTGCAGGGGGCCAACACTGAAGCTTTCTTT
-,TRBJ1-5,13,TRBV6-5,-,CASSYRDNQPQHF,TGTGCCAGCAGTTACCGGGACAATCAGCCCCAGCATTTT
-,TRBJ2-5,14,TRBV7-9,few,CASSLGGWGETQYF,TGTGCCAGCAGCTTAGGTGGTTGGGGTGAGACCCAGTACTTC
-,TRBJ2-1,11,TRBV19,few,CASSTHNEQFF,TGTGCCAGTAGTACTCACAATGAGCAGTTCTTC
-,TRBJ2-5,16,TRBV10-3,many,CAISEGRTENQETQYF,TGTGCCATCAGTGAGGGACGGACGGAGAACCAAGAGACCCAGTACTTC
-,TRBJ2-7,13,TRBV28,-,CASSLQSSYEQYF,TGTGCCAGCAGTTTACAGAGCTCCTACGAGCAGTACTTC
TRBD2,TRBJ2-1,16,TRBV19,-,CASSMSGGGPYNEQFF,TGTGCCAGTAGTATGTCCGGCGGGGGGCCTTACAATGAGCAGTTCTTC